This T cell receptor beta chain came from a study of blood T cell repertoires in COVID-19. As for the study in general: From the United States, Italy and Spain came samples of acute and convalescent COVID-19. T cells, B-cell-depleted T cells, or PBMCs provided the cDNA or gDNA that served as material.

Residents of 24 US areas, aged about 18 to 95 years, made up the participants. Authors' data handling: Reference gene primer amplification in the assay estimated nucleated cell counts. Libraries were prepared by immunoSEQ multiplex PCR; TCRdb keeps only in-frame clonotypes and omits some of them. V and J calls and clone size come straight from that table; D and trimming were deduced from the DNA. The sample contains about 220,000 clones, 70% to 90% of which appear only once. Germline CDR1 MNHEY, CDR2 SVGAGI. V was trimmed by 8 bases and J by 0 bases, leaving 15 bases between them. The length of the CDR3 is 15 residues. This clone appeared once.

Sequencing was carried out using PBMCs or T cells enriched from blood (not recorded which). This chain connects TRBV6-5 to TRBJ2-3, with D possibly TRBD1 on 6 matching bases. This clonotype was obtained from a woman aged 45-65 years with acute COVID-19. The CDR3 DNA sequence: TGTGCCAGCCTCCCCCCCGGACAGAGCACAGATACGCAGTATTTT. Residues: CASLPPGQSTDTQYF.